This T cell receptor beta chain was identified during a study of blood T cell repertoires in COVID-19. Study summary: The analysed material was cDNA or gDNA that came from T cells, B-cell-depleted T cells, or PBMCs.

The germline V and J ends were trimmed by 4 bases and 4 bases, with 10 bases remaining between them. CDR1 and CDR2 from the germline V gene are SGHDN and FVKESK. The CDR3 sequence is 13 residues long. This table comes from immunoSEQ multiplex PCR, and its TCRdb copy is limited to in-frame clones, with some not included. The sample consists of around 370,000 clones, around nine tenths of them appearing once. This TCR was recovered from a woman in her 70s with COVID-19, enrolled during active disease. Sequenced input: peripheral blood. The V gene is TRBV14, the J gene TRBJ1-2, with a tentative D call TRBD1 (6 bases). CDR3 residues: CASSLGGAYGYTF. The CDR3 nucleotides read TGTGCCAGCAGCCTAGGGGGGGCCTATGGCTACACCTTC.